This T cell receptor beta chain was captured in a study of blood T cell repertoires in COVID-19 (dated by TCRdb to about 2020). Concerning the study at large: Samples from collaborators originated in the United States, Italy and Spain and spanned both the acute and convalescent phases of COVID-19. The prospective study material was composed of cDNA or gDNA derived from T cells, B-cell-depleted T cells, or PBMCs. The dataset comprised deeply sampled blood TCRbeta repertoires from subjects exposed to, actively infected with, or recovered from COVID-19. The repertoires were made available in a free public database intended to serve as a resource for research on the immune response to SARS-CoV-2. Samples were obtained from the ongoing ImmuneRACE study (first 160 participants) and from roughly 1,300 subjects provided by 6 global collaborators. Nearly every sample came with metadata listing a de-identified subject ID, COVID-19 status, age in years and sex. Where available, HLA class I and class II types were obtained from metadata supplied by the sample provider rather than from assay-based typing.

Findings and caveats that apply to the study as a whole: How much clinical and demographic metadata was included differed by source and by participant, and the metadata was provided uncurated.

The CDR3 contains 14 residues, cysteine and phenylalanine counted. Only the CDR3 part of the read is kept: 42 bases, read in frame from the first base. Unmatched junction bases come to 5, with V trimmed by 5 bases and J by 4 bases. CDR1 and CDR2 are drawn from the germline V gene (reference sequence): MNHEY, SMNVEV. TCRbeta CDR3 regions were amplified from genomic DNA by means of the immunoSEQ Assay, a bias-controlled multiplex PCR. The published analysis was carried out like this. Nucleated cell counts per sample were estimated from amplification of reference gene primers within the assay. To quantify the absolute abundance of each unique TCRbeta CDR3 rearrangement, sequence reads were collapsed and filtered. For each sample, productive Simpson clonality was calculated by taking the square root of Simpson's diversity index across productive rearrangements. Not all clones reach the TCRdb copy of this immuneACCESS table, which keeps in-frame sequences only. Checked studies attribute under half of the gap to unresolved V genes and leave the rest unexplained. V, J and clone size were drawn from that table, and D and trimming were deduced from the DNA. The sample table shows 250,000 to 300,000 clones, and just under 90% are seen once. Roughly 2.9% of the sample is in the top ten clones.

A word on this clone: Its antigen target is currently unknown. Per-base qualities were not stored, and no clone one base away is much larger.

Participants in the prospective study were enrolled through a virtual design, were aged roughly 18 to 100 years, and lived in roughly 24 United States geographic areas. Cohort assignment in the prospective study relied on participant-reported clinical history from a screening survey and a study questionnaire. Exposed participants had been in contact with someone with a PCR-confirmed or clinician-diagnosed COVID-19 case within 2 weeks of study entry. Each participant in the prospective study had whole blood, serum and a nasopharyngeal or oropharyngeal swab collected by mobile phlebotomists. Over a roughly 2-month period, participants in the prospective study had the option of providing additional blood draws and questionnaires. Blood samples from the prospective study were shipped frozen or at room temperature prior to DNA extraction.

What was sequenced was PBMCs or T cells enriched from blood (not recorded which). This clonotype was sampled from a woman between 50 and 59 years old who had been exposed to COVID-19. The chain is encoded by TRBV27 joined to TRBJ2-7; TRBD1 aligns with 10 central bases. CDR3 sequence: CASSPTGGTYEQYF. The sequenced DNA is TGTGCCAGCAGTCCGACAGGGGGCACGTACGAGCAGTACTTC.